These 27 T cell receptor beta chains came from one sample sequenced in a study of T cell responses to AZD1222 COVID-19 vaccine. Method: immunoSEQ multiplex PCR; TCRdb's copy keeps in-frame clones and lacks some. This sample yields fewer than 200,000 clones, of which over 80% are seen a single time; about 4.3% belongs to the top ten. The sequences come from peripheral blood, collected 28 days after the second dose of the MenACWY control vaccine. The receptors come from an adult who received the MenACWY meningococcal vaccine as a control.

V and J are TRBV11-2 and TRBJ1-1; 11 bases line up with TRBD1. The CDR3 has 17 amino acids. V shed 1 base and J 5 bases; nucleotides not matched to a gene: 9. Per germline, CDR1 SGHAT and CDR2 FQNNGV. CDR3 DNA sequence: TGTGCCAGCAGCTTAGGTGGGACAGGGGGACGGGAAACTGAAGCTTTCTTT. Translating it yields CASSLGGTGGRETEAFF.

The V gene is TRBV27, the J gene TRBJ2-7; D is perhaps TRBD2 (5 bases). Trimming took 10 bases from V and 1 from J, leaving 14 bases between them. Per the germline V gene, CDR1 is MNHEY and CDR2 is SMNVEV (reference sequence). The length of the CDR3 is 13 residues. The CDR3 protein is CATGVFGSYEQYF. CDR3 sequence (DNA): TGTGCCACCGGGGTCTTCGGGTCCTACGAGCAGTACTTC.

This clone was seen a single time. The chain is built from TRBV12-3 or TRBV12-4 and TRBJ1-1, with D possibly matching TRBD1 (6 bases). This CDR3 spans 12 amino acids. Between the trimmed V and J ends, which lost 7 bases and 8 bases, there was a span of 14 bases. In DNA, the CDR3 is TGTGCCAGCACCAAGGGGGGCTGGGAAGCTTTCTTT. Protein sequence: CASTKGGWEAFF.

This clone was picked up a small number of times. The chain uses TRBV4-3 and TRBJ1-3, with 7 bases that match TRBD1. V lost 4 bases and J lost 10; bases outside the gene matches: 13. The germline V gene has CDR1 LGHNA and CDR2 YSLEER. CDR3 length: 15 residues. The DNA for the CDR3 is TGCGCCAGCAGCCCCCAACCGACAGGGCCAGGGACCATATATTTT. This translates into CASSPQPTGPGTIYF.

V usage is TRBV7-9 and J usage is TRBJ1-5; 8 nucleotides align to TRBD1. Germline assignment: CDR1 SEHNR and CDR2 FQNEAQ (reference sequence). Trimming took 0 bases from V and 11 from J; bases not matched to a gene: 9. The CDR3 is 15 amino acids. The DNA of the CDR3 is TGTGCCAGCAGCTTAGCGGGACAGGCGGCCATGACCCAGCATTTT. Amino acids: CASSLAGQAAMTQHF.

The rearrangement uses TRBV6-1 and TRBJ1-3; weak D call: TRBD1 (5 bases). Trimming pared 1 base from V and 2 bases from J, leaving 15 bases between. The length of the CDR3 is 17 residues. The V gene's germline CDR1 is MNHNS and CDR2 SASEGT. The chain's CDR3 is CASSEGLWQGPGNTIYF. The CDR3 coding sequence is TGTGCCAGCAGTGAAGGGCTTTGGCAGGGCCCTGGAAACACCATATATTTT.

The chain employs TRBV29-1 and TRBJ1-1, with unresolved D. Germline CDR1 and CDR2: SQVTM and ANQGSEA. The CDR3 is 11 amino acids. Deletions cut 3 bases from V and 11 bases from J, with 13 bases between. The CDR3 DNA is TGCAGCGTTGAGGGAAGGGAGGGCGCTTTCTTT. Residues: CSVEGREGAFF.

The chain recombines TRBV5-4 with TRBJ2-5; TRBD2 matches at 9 bases. Germline V CDR1 and CDR2: SGHNT, YYREEE (reference sequence). The trim removed 4 bases at V and 3 bases at J, leaving 7 bases unmatched. The CDR3 totals 15 residues. Written as DNA, the CDR3 is TGTGCCAGCAGCGGTCTAGCGGGATACGAAGAGACCCAGTACTTC. Translation gives CASSGLAGYEETQYF.

This clone was seen a handful of times. The CDR3 sequence: CASSSTAGDYGYTF. In nucleotides, the CDR3 is TGTGCCAGCAGCTCGACAGCAGGGGACTATGGCTACACCTTC. V is TRBV7-2 and J is TRBJ1-2; D perhaps matches TRBD1 (6 bases). This CDR3 region has 14 residues. CDR1 and CDR2 from the germline V gene are SGHTA and FQGNSA. V lost 4 bases, J lost 3 bases, and 12 bases lay in between. Full variable domain (rest looked up from reference TRBV7-2 and TRBJ1-2): GAGVSQSPSNKVTEKGKDVELRCDPISGHTALYWYRQSLGQGLEFLIYFQGNSAPDKSGLPSDRFSAERTGGSVSTLTIQRTQQEDSAVYLCASSSTAGDYGYTFGSGTRLTVV.

There are a few counts of this clone. This chain connects TRBV3-1 (or the pseudogene TRBV3-2) to TRBJ2-7, with 11 bases matching TRBD2. V gave up 4 bases and J gave up 1 base; unmatched junction bases: 9. The germline CDR1 and CDR2 sequences are LGHDT and YNNKEL (reference sequence). This CDR3 is 17 amino acids long. CDR3 DNA: TGTGCCAGCAGCCCTCGGTTGGGACTAGCGGATTCCTACGAGCAGTACTTC. Its translation: CASSPRLGLADSYEQYF.

This clone was seen only once. The CDR3: CASSRDGNYGYTF. The CDR3 DNA reads as TGTGCCAGCAGCAGGGACGGCAACTATGGCTACACCTTC. The chain uses TRBV7-8 and TRBJ1-2, with a weak D call TRBD1 (5 bases). V gave up 5 bases and J gave up 2 bases, with 9 bases separating them. This CDR3 comprises 13 residues. The V gene's germline CDR1 is SGHVS and CDR2 FQNEAQ.

J is TRBJ2-7 and V is TRBV3-1 (or the pseudogene TRBV3-2); D ambiguous. This CDR3 has 15 amino acids. V was cut by 0 bases and J by 4 bases, with 13 bases left in between. Germline CDR1 reads LGHDT; CDR2 reads YNNKEL (reference sequence). The CDR3 sequence: CASSQDGISPYEQYF. CDR3 nucleotide sequence: TGTGCCAGCAGCCAAGATGGGATTAGCCCGTACGAGCAGTACTTC.

The J gene is TRBJ2-1, the V gene TRBV7-2, with TRBD1 identical over 10 bases. CDR1 SGHTA and CDR2 FQGNSA come from the germline V gene. The V and J ends lost 7 bases and 4 bases, in that order; junction bases with no gene match: 4. The CDR3 spans 14 residues. The CDR3 region is CASNLDRGYNEQFF. CDR3 sequence (DNA): TGTGCCAGCAACTTGGACAGGGGGTACAATGAGCAGTTCTTC. Full variable domain (rest looked up from reference TRBV7-2 and TRBJ2-1): GAGVSQSPSNKVTEKGKDVELRCDPISGHTALYWYRQSLGQGLEFLIYFQGNSAPDKSGLPSDRFSAERTGGSVSTLTIQRTQQEDSAVYLCASNLDRGYNEQFFGPGTRLTVL.

The J gene is TRBJ2-2, the V gene TRBV10-1; 7 bases agree with TRBD1. This CDR3 spans 16 amino acids. Germline CDR1 and CDR2: WNHNN and SYGVQD (reference sequence). V was pared by 6 bases and J by 2 bases, with 9 bases of the junction left unmatched. The CDR3 sequence: CASSQIGTVNTGELFF. The CDR3, as DNA: TGCGCCAGCAGCCAAATTGGGACAGTAAACACCGGGGAGCTGTTTTTT.

The gene calls are TRBV3-1 (or the pseudogene TRBV3-2) and TRBJ2-1; D may be TRBD1 (5 bases). Germline values: CDR1 LGHDT, CDR2 YNNKEL (reference sequence). Trimming took 1 base from V and 7 from J, leaving 8 bases between them. This CDR3 contains 13 residues. The CDR3 coding sequence is TGTGCCAGCAGCCAAGGGGGCCGAAATGAGCAGTTCTTC. This sequence encodes CASSQGGRNEQFF.

The DNA for the CDR3 is TGTGCCAGCAGTCGGAGCGGGAGCTCCTACGAGCAGTACTTC. Residues: CASSRSGSSYEQYF. The chain couples TRBV28 to TRBJ2-7; 8 bases fit TRBD2. The CDR3 runs 14 residues. Germline loops: CDR1 MDHEN, CDR2 SYDVKM. After removal of 5 bases from V and 0 bases from J, the junction contained 3 bases not matched to a gene.

This clone showed up just once. This CDR3 is CASSGSGTIFTEQYF. The DNA for the CDR3 is TGTGCCAGCAGCGGTTCCGGGACTATCTTTACCGAGCAGTACTTC. This chain joins TRBV9 and TRBJ2-7; 7 bases fit TRBD2. The CDR3 is 15 amino acids. Germline-derived CDR1 and CDR2 are SGDLS and YYNGEE. The V gene end was trimmed by 3 bases and the J gene end by 6 bases; junction bases not matched to a gene: 12.

This rearrangement joins TRBV28 to TRBJ1-2, with TRBD1 matching 7 bases. The CDR3 loop spans 17 amino acids. The V and J ends lost 1 base and 4 bases, in that order; junction bases with no gene match: 12. Germline assignment: CDR1 MDHEN and CDR2 SYDVKM. CDR3 in amino acids: CASSLFMRQGDLYGYTF. CDR3 DNA sequence: TGTGCCAGCAGTTTATTTATGAGGCAGGGGGACCTCTATGGCTACACCTTC.

The CDR3 region has the DNA TGTGCCAGCAGCTCCGAGGTCGGGGGGCGGGAAAAACTGTTTTTT. This encodes CASSSEVGGREKLFF. The chain is built from TRBV7-9 and TRBJ1-4; possibly TRBD1 for D (6 bases). Trimming cost V 4 bases and J 8 bases, with 17 bases left between them. Germline-derived CDR1 and CDR2 are SEHNR and FQNEAQ (reference sequence). The CDR3 length is 15 residues. The full variable domain, with the rest looked up from reference TRBV7-9 and TRBJ1-4, is DTGVSQNPRHKITKRGQNVTFRCDPISEHNRLYWYRQTLGQGPEFLTYFQNEAQLEKSRLLSDRFSAERPKGSFSTLEIQRTEQGDSAMYLCASSSEVGGREKLFFGSGTQLSVL.

The V and J genes are TRBV30 and TRBJ2-7; 8 nucleotides align to TRBD1. CDR3 size: 15 residues. V shed 2 bases and J 3 bases; nucleotides not matched to a gene: 9. The V gene's germline CDR1 is GTSNPN and CDR2 SVGIG (reference sequence). The CDR3 DNA reads TGTGCCTGGAGTCGCGGAGCGGACAGGGTCTACGAGCAGTACTTC. Translated: CAWSRGADRVYEQYF.

The chain uses TRBV18 and TRBJ1-3, with 9 bases that match TRBD1. The V and J ends lost 3 bases and 0 bases, in that order; junction bases with no gene match: 18. The CDR3 sequence is 21 residues long. Germline assignment: CDR1 KGHSH and CDR2 LQKENI. The CDR3 sequence: CASSPGFLPWTGVRSGNTIYF. Written as DNA, the CDR3 is TGTGCCAGCTCACCCGGTTTTCTTCCGTGGACAGGGGTTCGCTCTGGAAACACCATATATTTT.

The J gene is TRBJ2-5, the V gene TRBV30; TRBD2 matches at 10 bases. Per the germline V gene, CDR1 is GTSNPN and CDR2 is SVGIG (reference sequence). This CDR3 contains 16 residues. The V and J ends lost 4 bases and 5 bases, in that order; junction bases with no gene match: 13. Here the CDR3 reads CAWTPGLALSGETQYF. CDR3 in DNA: TGTGCCTGGACGCCGGGACTAGCGCTATCCGGGGAGACCCAGTACTTC.

The chain links TRBV5-8 to TRBJ1-5, with D hard to call. Trimming stripped 5 bases from V and 3 bases from J, with 18 bases between. CDR3 length: 16 amino acids. Germline-derived CDR1 and CDR2 are SGHTS and YDEGEE. Written as DNA, the CDR3 is TGTGCCAGCAGTTATACGGACGGCTTTTACAATCAGCCCCAGCATTTT. Translating gives CASSYTDGFYNQPQHF.

This rearrangement joins TRBV29-1 to TRBJ2-2; a possible D gene is TRBD2 (7 bases). V shed 3 bases and J shed 4 bases, with 12 bases lying between them. The length of the CDR3 is 14 residues. Germline V lookup: CDR1 SQVTM, CDR2 ANQGSEA. The CDR3 DNA sequence: TGCAGCGTTGAGGGGGGGCTTGGCACCGGGGAGCTGTTTTTT. It codes for CSVEGGLGTGELFF.

This sequence joins TRBV18 and TRBJ2-5, with TRBD1 matching 7 bases. Unmatched junction bases numbered 0, after V lost 3 bases and J lost 2 bases. The CDR3 sequence is 13 residues long. Germline lookup yields CDR1 KGHSH and CDR2 LQKENI. CDR3 nucleotide sequence: TGTGCCAGCTCACCGGGACAGCAAGAGACCCAGTACTTC. Translating it yields CASSPGQQETQYF.

This sequence joins TRBV6-2 or TRBV6-3 and TRBJ1-4, with D unresolved. The CDR3 spans 16 residues. Germline loops: CDR1 MNHEY, CDR2 SVGEGT. V lost 2 bases and J 4 bases, leaving 14 bases between the germline ends. CDR3 in DNA: TGTGCCAGCAGTTACCCTGTAGGCCGGAATAATGAAAAACTGTTTTTT. Encoded protein: CASSYPVGRNNEKLFF.

V and J are TRBV19 and TRBJ1-3; D is undetermined. V was clipped by 10 bases and J by 8 bases, with 18 bases between them. Per the germline V gene, CDR1 is LNHDA and CDR2 is SQIVND (reference sequence). This CDR3 region has 13 residues. CDR3 DNA sequence: TGTGCCACTGACTCCAGGTGGGGTGACACCATATATTTT. Encoded protein: CATDSRWGDTIYF.